This T cell receptor (beta chain) was sequenced during a study of OX40 agonist ivuxolimab in advanced cancers. Turning to the overall study: Ivuxolimab was an agonistic, fully human IgG2 monoclonal antibody directed against OX40 (CD134), a costimulatory receptor. Intravenous ivuxolimab was administered to patients every 2 weeks at six dose levels: 0.01, 0.1, 0.3, 1.5, 3 and 10 mg/kg. Partial responses occurred in three dose-escalation patients, of whom one had hepatocellular carcinoma and two had cutaneous melanoma. The monotherapy dose-escalation portion (N ≈ 50 patients) of the phase I ivuxolimab trial is reported in the paper. The purpose of peripheral TCRbeta sequencing was to test whether ivuxolimab changed TCR sequence diversity and led to clonal T-cell expansion. Of the 50 or so patients in dose escalation, 19 had hepatocellular carcinoma, around 15 had melanoma, 9 had renal cell carcinoma and 9 had head and neck cancer. Prior anti-PD-1, anti-PD-L1 or anti-CTLA-4 therapy was permitted, and less than 45% of dose-escalation patients had received checkpoint inhibitors. The dose-escalation cohort was around 83% male with a mean age of about 65 years, ranging from roughly 23 to 90.

For sequencing of the TCRbeta CDR3 region, genomic DNA was extracted from the sorted cells. The immunoSEQ Assay was used to sequence the TCRbeta CDR3 regions. This immuneACCESS table, as held by TCRdb, lists in-frame sequences with V and J called but not all clones. Of the missing ones, under half trace to an unresolved V gene in checked studies; the others have no known cause. This sample gives about 48,000 clones in total; around 84% of them show up just once. The top ten clonotypes cover 0.95% to 1.3% of the sample. Patients with autoimmune disease history or receiving systemic immunosuppression were excluded from the trial. Peripheral blood for TCR sequencing was collected from all dose cohorts at baseline, on cycle 4 day 1, and on cycle 7 day 1. Samples were obtained from an open-label, multicenter, first-in-human phase I dose-escalation trial of ivuxolimab. Adults with locally advanced or metastatic head and neck squamous cell, hepatocellular, melanoma or renal cell carcinoma were enrolled in the trial. Before TCR sequencing, CD4+ and CD8+ T cells were separately sorted from peripheral blood.

Via the germline V gene, CDR1 is MDHEN and CDR2 SYDVKM. The junction shows trimming of 7 bases on V and 8 bases on J, plus 17 bases between the germline ends. The CDR3 covers 13 residues, taking in both the cysteine and the phenylalanine. Only the CDR3 region is kept as DNA, spanning 39 bases read in frame from base 1. Only one count was recorded for this clone. No cognate antigen has been identified for it. Base qualities are missing; no much larger clone stands one base away. What the work shows at the level of the full study, not this receptor alone: After ivuxolimab, CD8+ T cells had more expanded clones than CD4+ T cells on average. Which antigens the clonally expanded peripheral T cells were specific for was not determined. Low levels of normalized T-cell clonal expansion were also seen in some patients who did not respond. In the 0.1-3.0 mg/kg groups, partial responders were among the patients with the lowest normalized peripheral clonal expansion, particularly in CD8+ T cells. At doses of 0.1 to 3.0 mg/kg, clonal expansion of both CD4+ and CD8+ blood T cells was observed from baseline to week 6.

The receptor's source is an adult with an advanced solid tumor such as melanoma, head and neck, liver or kidney cancer. The specimen was CD4+ or CD8+ T cells sorted from blood, collected in a trial of the OX40 agonist ivuxolimab. This chain joins TRBV28 to TRBJ1-1; possibly the D gene is TRBD1, per 5 matching bases. The CDR3 protein sequence reads: CASIMGEFGEAFF. DNA sequence: TGTGCCAGCATTATGGGGGAGTTTGGCGAAGCTTTCTTT.